This T cell receptor (beta chain) was profiled in a study of response to subunit inactivated influenza vaccine. Study-wide results and limits: Few additional T cells are recruited per seasonal influenza vaccination, authors suggested.

The V and J ends lost 5 bases and 3 bases respectively, with 17 bases between them. This CDR3 has 15 residues. Looked up from germline, CDR1 is SGHVT and CDR2 is SQSDAQ. With regard to this clonotype: The antigen remains unidentified.

TCRdb re-analysed the RT-PCR reads in MiXCR, keeping a single row per CDR3 protein. The sample consists of hundreds of thousands of distinct CDR3 sequences, just over 20% of them appearing once. The chain carries TRBV7-4 and TRBJ2-7; no reliable D call. This receptor was identified in a man in his fifties or sixties who received an inactivated influenza vaccine. The sequences come from PBMCs from blood, collected about 20 months after vaccination. The CDR3 reads CASSPGCTKHYEQYF. Written as DNA, the CDR3 is TGTGCCAGCAGCCCCGGATGTACCAAACACTACGAGCAGTACTTC.